This TCR beta chain was identified during a study of T cells in localized non-small cell lung cancer. Overall study findings and caveats: Median approximately 58 top-100 tumor clones were shared with paired adjacent lung. A higher density of T cells in blood coincided with extended overall survival.

CDR1 LGHNA and CDR2 YSLEER come from the germline V gene. The CDR3 length is 16 residues. J lost 0 bases, V lost 1 base, and 5 bases had no gene match. This clone turned up a few times. Antigen specificity is unknown. Some clones are missing from TCRdb's copy, which holds only in-frame ones; the method was immunoSEQ multiplex PCR. The data contain tens of thousands of clones, roughly 83% of them seen just once; the ten biggest clones take up approximately 30%. This TCR came from a woman aged 35-75 years with stage II squamous cell lung carcinoma. Source: PBMCs, taken before any cancer treatment. The chain is built from TRBV4-3 and TRBJ2-7, with TRBD2 matching 8 bases. For the CDR3, the DNA is TGCGCCAGCAGCCAAGCCGCTAGCGGGTACTCCTACGAGCAGTACTTC. This encodes CASSQAASGYSYEQYF.